This record looks at one T cell receptor beta chain sequence and its context. The sample originates from a study of blood T cell repertoires in COVID-19. Germline values: CDR1 SGHAT, CDR2 FQNNGV. This CDR3 is built from 14 residues. V was shortened by 2 bases and J by 4 bases, with 10 bases between the two germline ends. The assay was immunoSEQ multiplex PCR, and TCRdb's table has in-frame clones only and misses some. The repertoire includes approximately 300,000 clones, about 92% of them detected once, and 2.6% sits in the top ten. The chain couples TRBV11-2 to TRBJ2-3; D call uncertain. Sequenced sample: PBMCs or T cells enriched from blood (not recorded which). The receptor was derived from a man between 60 and 75 years old who had recovered from COVID-19. The CDR3 coding sequence is TGTGCCAGCAGCTTATCCCTTTCGGCAGATACGCAGTATTTT. Amino acid sequence: CASSLSLSADTQYF. The full variable domain, its missing parts supplied by reference TRBV11-2 and TRBJ2-3, is EAGVAQSPRYKIIEKRQSVAFWCNPISGHATLYWYQQILGQGPKLLIQFQNNGVVDDSQLPKDRFSAERLKGVDSTLKIQPAKLEDSAVYLCASSLSLSADTQYFGPGTRLTVL.